A single T cell receptor beta chain is shown here with its context. Its recognized antigen is unknown. Per-nucleotide qualities are absent, and no much larger clonotype sits a single base away. Receptors were amplified or captured by 5' RACE. The sequencer was an Illumina HiSeq 2000. Template switching added a universal primer binding site, and the final cDNA carried a unique molecular identifier that allowed TCR cDNA molecules to be counted accurately. Specific primers in the conserved constant-segment region were used to synthesize first-strand cDNA for the TCR alpha and beta chains. To control for contamination, each cDNA library was double barcoded with a SMART-Mk sample barcode plus Illumina barcodes. TruSeq adapter sequences and Illumina sample barcodes were added in two successive PCR steps. TCR alpha and beta cDNA libraries were sequenced on the Illumina HiSeq platform with custom primers. Under the source paper's analysis protocol: Raw reads were processed with MiGEC to extract unique molecular identifiers, and MiXCR was used to determine CDR3 positions. Recombination models were inferred per individual with the repgenHMM and IGoR tools using an EM algorithm. The tcR package in R was used for shared clonotype analysis, with sharing normalized by the product of cloneset sizes. Out-of-frame nonproductive sequences were analyzed to study raw recombination free of thymic and clonal selection effects. The public reads were reprocessed in TCRdb via fastp at Q25 and MiXCR, keeping in-frame beta chains. Rows are combined by CDR3 protein, so each entry shows the most common genes and DNA. The V and J calls come from TCRdb's annotation, not from the publication. The sample has some 460,000 distinct CDR3 sequences on record, approximately 15% of them singletons. The top ten hold around 0.57% of the sample.

Every donor in the study was a healthy Caucasian. Three pairs of female monozygotic twins, all aged roughly 18 to 29 years, were included in the twin cohort. Positive isolation kits from Invitrogen were used to isolate the CD4+ and CD8+ T cell populations. The sample comes from a study of identical twins (dated by TCRdb to the mid-2010s). Background for the entire study: TCR alpha and beta repertoires from monozygotic twins, unrelated adults of various ages and cord blood were deep-sequenced to test whether fetal clonotypes persist. To rule out contamination, the twin experiments were replicated at different times with different library preparation protocols. The paper's findings and limits, for the study overall: In monozygotic twins, out-of-frame TCR alpha sharing was systematically underestimated by recombination models, although the models agreed with sharing between unrelated individuals. A weaker excess of twin sharing was found in beta out-of-frame sequences because the signal-to-noise ratio was lowered by fewer shared sequences. Compared with coincidental sharing between unrelated individuals, an excess of low generation-probability sequences was observed among out-of-frame TCR alpha sequences shared between twins. Zero-insertion analyses could be partly confounded by invariant T cells such as MAIT and iNKT, although diverse VJ usage argued against such confounding for most clonotypes. Abundant cord blood beta clonotypes carried fewer insertions; young adult naive repertoires showed a weaker similar trend, while memory repertoires showed none. Because the same donors could not be followed over many years, conclusions were based on cross-sectional statistical analysis.

These data also formed part of another study, on yellow fever vaccine responses in identical twins. The second investigation adds: The authors reported that the T cell response to vaccination in identical twins appeared partly convergent and partly personalized. In identical twins, the study followed T cell clones that responded to the vaccine with precision.

The source material was CD4+ T cells sorted from blood. This sequence was found in a woman aged 18-29 years in good health.

The DNA sequence reads TGTGCCAGCTCAATGCTGGACAGGGGCACCGGGGAGCTGTTTTTT. Its amino acids are CASSMLDRGTGELFF. The rearranged chain carries TRBV14 and TRBJ2-2, with 9 bases aligning to TRBD1. CDR1 is given as SGHDN and CDR2 as FVKESK, both from the germline V gene. Ends trimmed: V by 8 bases, J by 4 bases; bases unmatched to a gene: 8. The CDR3 has 15 amino acids, counting the end cysteine and phenylalanine. CDR3 DNA is the only sequence kept; it has 45 bases, read in frame from the first base. This CDR3, with the reference TRBV14 and TRBJ2-2 proteins standing in past its ends, gives the full variable domain EAGVTQFPSHSVIEKGQTVTLRCDPISGHDNLYWYRRVMGKEIKFLLHFVKESKQDESGMPNNRFLAERTGGTYSTLKVQPAELEDSGVYFCASSMLDRGTGELFFGEGSRLTVL.